This TCR beta chain was profiled in a study of Graves' ophthalmopathy and Graves' hyperthyroidism. Ophthalmopathy donors' eye disease showed moderate-to-severe activity, CAS of at least 3, NOSPECS of at least 4 and duration under 3 months. Scientists amplified the TCR beta CDR3 regions from RNA transcripts. First-round RT-PCR used HTBI primers; second-round multiplex PCR followed. In TCRdb, the multiplex PCR reads were re-called with MiXCR into one record per CDR3 protein. The sample shows about 370,000 distinct CDR3 sequences, around 16% of them seen only once. This clonotype was seen at least ten times. The CDR3 contains 17 residues. Germline CDR1 reads LGHNA; CDR2 reads YNFKEQ. V was clipped by 5 bases and J by 1 base, with 20 bases between them.

V and J are TRBV4-2 and TRBJ1-1, with D possibly TRBD1 on 5 matching bases. Material for sequencing was peripheral blood. The origin of this receptor is a woman aged 18-29 years with Graves' ophthalmopathy. In nucleotides, the CDR3 is TGTGCCAGCAGCAGCGGGACCGAGGCGTTGGCGAACACTGAAGCTTTCTTT. Its translation: CASSSGTEALANTEAFF.